These 8 T cell receptor beta chains were sequenced from one sample in a study of blood T cell repertoires in COVID-19. Clones were sequenced by immunoSEQ multiplex PCR, and TCRdb holds only the in-frame ones, with some missing. The data show approximately 26,000 clones, about four fifths seen once. Material: peripheral blood. The receptors originated from a man older than 75 with active or convalescent COVID-19.

In this sample, this clone turned up once. This sequence joins TRBV21-1 and TRBJ2-2; the D call of TRBD2 is as the table states it, not checked on the DNA. TRBV21-1 constitutes a pseudogene. The CDR3 spans 17 residues. CDR3 sequence: CASSKAREGSNTGELFF. The CDR3 bases are TGTGCCAGCAGCAAAGCGCGGGAGGGCTCGAACACCGGGGAGCTGTTTTTT.

The V call is TRBV18, the J call TRBJ2-5, with D perhaps matching TRBD1 (7 bases). There are 15 residues in the CDR3. V gave up 4 bases and J gave up 2 bases, with 14 bases separating them. Germline V gives CDR1 KGHSH, CDR2 LQKENI. CDR3 DNA: TGTGCCAGCTCACTCCGGACAGGAGGGCAAGAGACCCAGTACTTC. Its protein is CASSLRTGGQETQYF.

In its sample, this clone was seen once. The chain uses TRBV19 and TRBJ1-4; TRBD1 matches 8 bases. CDR3 length: 15 residues. Germline V gene lookup returns CDR1 LNHDA and CDR2 SQIVND (reference sequence). Trimming removed 7 bases from V and 5 bases from J; junction bases left unmatched: 9. The CDR3 DNA reads TGTGCCAGTATTTCGGACAGGGACGAGAATGAAAAACTGTTTTTT. This codes for CASISDRDENEKLFF. Full variable domain (remainder filled in from reference TRBV19 and TRBJ1-4): DGGITQSPKYLFRKEGQNVTLSCEQNLNHDAMYWYRQDPGQGLRLIYYSQIVNDFQKGDIAEGYSVSREKKESFPLTVTSAQKNPTAFYLCASISDRDENEKLFFGSGTQLSVL.

Details on this clone: One junction end disagrees with the germline gene, perhaps due to a read error. This sequence joins TRBV27 and TRBJ1-1; no reliable D call. Per the germline V gene, CDR1 is MNHEY and CDR2 is SMNVEV (reference sequence). The CDR3 runs 14 residues. The DNA of the CDR3 is TGTGCCGGCAGCCTAGTCCCTCGTGGTACTGAAGCTTTCTTT. It specifies CAGSLVPRGTEAFF.

In this sample, this clone turned up a few times. The gene calls are TRBV6-5 and TRBJ1-4; possibly TRBD1 for D (5 bases). The CDR3 extends over 13 amino acids. Deletions cut 8 bases from V and 7 bases from J, with 14 bases between. Germline V CDR1 and CDR2: MNHEY, SVGAGI. The CDR3 coding sequence is TGTGCCAGCTCTCCCAGGGTTAGTGAAAAACTGTTTTTT. It specifies CASSPRVSEKLFF.

The V and J genes are TRBV11-2 and TRBJ1-2, with 8 positions matching TRBD1. The ends lost 5 bases at V and 4 bases at J; junction bases unmatched: 9. CDR3 size: 15 residues. Germline assignment: CDR1 SGHAT and CDR2 FQNNGV. In DNA, the CDR3 is TGTGCCAGCAGCGAGGGAACAGGGGGGACCTATGGCTACACCTTC. This codes for CASSEGTGGTYGYTF. The whole variable domain, remainder taken from reference TRBV11-2 and TRBJ1-2, is EAGVAQSPRYKIIEKRQSVAFWCNPISGHATLYWYQQILGQGPKLLIQFQNNGVVDDSQLPKDRFSAERLKGVDSTLKIQPAKLEDSAVYLCASSEGTGGTYGYTFGSGTRLTVV.

This chain links TRBV11-3 with TRBJ2-2, with unresolved D. The germline V gene encodes CDR1 SGHNT and CDR2 YENEEA. The CDR3 length is 14 residues. The V end was cut by 5 bases, the J end by 2 bases, with 9 bases between. CDR3: CASSPNRNTGELFF. For the CDR3, the DNA is TGTGCCAGCAGCCCTAATCGAAACACCGGGGAGCTGTTTTTT.

This clone was counted between two and nine times. The V and J genes are TRBV2 and TRBJ1-2; D gene uncertain. The germline V gene has CDR1 SNHLY and CDR2 FYNNEI. The CDR3 runs 15 residues. V lost 7 bases, J lost 5 bases, and 20 bases lay in between. This CDR3 reads CASTLGGGLDYGYTF. Written as DNA, the CDR3 is TGTGCCAGCACCCTAGGAGGAGGTTTGGATTATGGCTACACCTTC.